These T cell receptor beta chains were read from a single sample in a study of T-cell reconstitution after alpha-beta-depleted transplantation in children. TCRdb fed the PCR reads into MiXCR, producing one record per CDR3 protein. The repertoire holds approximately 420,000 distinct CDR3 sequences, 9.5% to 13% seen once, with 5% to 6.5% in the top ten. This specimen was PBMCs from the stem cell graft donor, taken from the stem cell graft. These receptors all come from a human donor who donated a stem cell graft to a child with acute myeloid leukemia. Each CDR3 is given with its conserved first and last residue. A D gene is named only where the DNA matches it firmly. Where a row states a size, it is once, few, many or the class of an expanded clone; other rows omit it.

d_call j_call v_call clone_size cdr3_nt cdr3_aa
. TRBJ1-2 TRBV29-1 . TGCAGCGTTGAAGCACTTAACTATGGCTACACCTTC CSVEALNYGYTF
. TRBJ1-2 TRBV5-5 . TGTGCCAGCAGCTTGGATGTTTCAGGGAGAGATAACTATGGCTACACCTTC CASSLDVSGRDNYGYTF
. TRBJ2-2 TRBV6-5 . TGTGCCAGCAGTACTACCGGGGAGCTGTTTTTT CASSTTGELFF
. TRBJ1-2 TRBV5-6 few TGTGCCAGCAGCTTGGTGAACGGAAACTATGGCTACACCTTC CASSLVNGNYGYTF
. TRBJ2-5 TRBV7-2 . TGTGCCAGCAGCGCGGACACAGGGGGGGGGACCCAGTACTTC CASSADTGGGTQYF
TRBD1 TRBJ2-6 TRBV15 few TGTGCCACCAGCAGCAAACAGGGGGCAGGCTCTGGGGCCAACGTCCTGACTTTC CATSSKQGAGSGANVLTF
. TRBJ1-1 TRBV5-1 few TGCGCCAGCAGCTTAACAGGCCTAATGAACACTGAAGCTTTCTTT CASSLTGLMNTEAFF
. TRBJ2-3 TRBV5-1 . TGCGCCAGCAGCTTGGTCGGGCAGGACTCAGATACGCAGTATTTT CASSLVGQDSDTQYF
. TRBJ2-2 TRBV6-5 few TGTGCCAGCAGTTACAGAGGACTGCCGAACACCGGGGAGCTGTTTTTT CASSYRGLPNTGELFF
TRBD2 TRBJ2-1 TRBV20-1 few TGCAGTGCTAGAGAGCCCAGCGGGGGTGTATGGGAGCAGTTCTTC CSAREPSGGVWEQFF
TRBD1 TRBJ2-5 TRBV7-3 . TGTGCCAGCAGCATCGGACAGGGGGCGGGAGAGACCCAGTACTTC CASSIGQGAGETQYF
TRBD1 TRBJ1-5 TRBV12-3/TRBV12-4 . TGTGCCAGCAGTTTAGAGGACAGGGTAACGGGCAATCAGCCCCAGCATTTT CASSLEDRVTGNQPQHF
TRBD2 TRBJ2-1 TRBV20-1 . TGCAGTGCTAGAGAGCGGGGGAGCTCCTACAATGAGCAGTTCTTC CSARERGSSYNEQFF
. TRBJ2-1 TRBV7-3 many TGTGCCAGCAGCTTAACTAACGGCTGGTCGGGCAATGAGCAGTTCTTC CASSLTNGWSGNEQFF
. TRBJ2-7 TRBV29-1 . TGCAGCGTGGGGACAAACGAGCAGTACTTC CSVGTNEQYF